The next 9 T cell receptor beta chains were all read from a single sample in a study of technical replicates of blood from a handful of donors. Assay used: immunoSEQ multiplex PCR; TCRdb lists only in-frame clones, some missing. The sample records approximately 13,000 clones, around 86% being singletons. Sequencing was done on a sample of PBMCs. These receptors were taken from a human donor in good health.

This clone appeared once. The chain recombines TRBV29-1 with TRBJ2-1; D may be TRBD1 (6 bases). The ends were cut back, 7 bases at V and 3 bases at J, with 13 bases in the middle. The CDR3 has 13 residues. Germline V lookup: CDR1 SQVTM, CDR2 ANQGSEA. CDR3 residues: CSGAGTLYNEQFF. CDR3 nucleotides: TGCAGCGGCGCAGGGACACTCTACAATGAGCAGTTCTTC.

V gene TRBV5-6 combines with J gene TRBJ2-3; 12 bases map to TRBD2. The CDR3 is 15 amino acids. J gave up 5 bases and V 5 bases, and 6 bases lay outside the gene matches. The germline V gene encodes CDR1 SGHDT and CDR2 YYEEEE. CDR3 loop: CASRRRLAGVDTQYF. The CDR3, as DNA: TGTGCCAGCAGGCGGAGACTAGCGGGAGTAGATACGCAGTATTTT.

The J gene is TRBJ2-7, the V gene TRBV7-3, with TRBD2 as a possible D gene (6 bases). Trimming shortened V by 1 base and J by 7 bases, and 17 bases separated the two germline ends. Germline V gives CDR1 SGHTA, CDR2 FQGTGA. This CDR3 is built from 15 residues. This CDR3 reads CASSLSGAGVGEQYF. The CDR3 DNA reads TGTGCCAGCAGCTTAAGCGGGGCCGGCGTGGGGGAGCAGTACTTC.

V is TRBV15 and J is TRBJ2-1; 14 nucleotides line up with TRBD2. The CDR3 is 19 amino acids. The germline V gene has CDR1 LNHNV and CDR2 YYDKDF (reference sequence). V shed 4 bases and J 8 bases; nucleotides not matched to a gene: 16. CDR3 nucleotides: TGTGCCACCAGCAAAAGACAGGGACTAGCGGGAGTATGGACCCATGAGCAGTTCTTC. Protein product: CATSKRQGLAGVWTHEQFF.

This clone has only one observation. The chain carries TRBV6-5 and TRBJ1-2, with a tentative D call TRBD1 (5 bases). There are 16 residues in the CDR3. Germline values: CDR1 MNHEY, CDR2 SVGAGI. Deletions cut 2 bases from V and 4 bases from J, with 17 bases between. The CDR3, as DNA: TGTGCCAGCAGTTACGAGCTTAGGGGTTTAGGCTATGGCTACACCTTC. This translates into CASSYELRGLGYGYTF.

On this clone itself: A junction end diverges from the germline sequence, so it may reflect a read error. The V and J genes are TRBV2 and TRBJ2-2; 9 nucleotides match TRBD2. The CDR3 runs 17 residues. CDR1 SNHLY and CDR2 FYNNEI come from the germline V gene. This CDR3 is CASSETSGWMNPGELFF. CDR3 sequence (DNA): TGTGCCAGCAGTGAGACTAGCGGATGGATGAACCCCGGGGAGCTGTTTTTT.

This clone was seen once. The chain has TRBV7-9 and TRBJ1-1, with D hard to call. Germline V gene lookup returns CDR1 SEHNR and CDR2 FQNEAQ (reference sequence). V lost 5 bases to trimming and J lost 4 bases, with 8 bases between them. The CDR3 has 12 amino acids. CDR3 loop: CASSPLVTEAFF. CDR3 nucleotide sequence: TGTGCCAGCAGCCCCCTAGTCACTGAAGCTTTCTTT.

This chain connects TRBV5-1 to TRBJ2-5; TRBD2 agrees at 8 bases. In germline, CDR1 is SGHRS, CDR2 YFSETQ. There are 15 residues in the CDR3. V was clipped by 0 bases and J by 1 base; unmatched bases: 2. The chain's CDR3 is CASSLGSGAQETQYF. In DNA, the CDR3 is TGCGCCAGCAGCTTGGGTAGCGGGGCCCAAGAGACCCAGTACTTC. The full variable domain, with the rest looked up from reference TRBV5-1 and TRBJ2-5, is KAGVTQTPRYLIKTRGQQVTLSCSPISGHRSVSWYQQTPGQGLQFLFEYFSETQRNKGNFPGRFSGRQFSNSRSEMNVSTLELGDSALYLCASSLGSGAQETQYFGPGTRLLVL.

The chain links TRBV5-1 to TRBJ1-2; TRBD1 might be the D (5 bases). CDR3 length: 13 residues. V dropped 3 bases and J dropped 5 bases, with 11 bases sitting between them. Germline assignment: CDR1 SGHRS and CDR2 YFSETQ. Written as DNA, the CDR3 is TGCGCCAGCAGCTCGGAGGGGACGTATGGCTACACCTTC. This codes for CASSSEGTYGYTF.